The 18 T cell receptor beta chains below come from one sample, sequenced in a study of regulatory T cells in long-lasting Graves disease. Indicated time point: newly diagnosed GD, antithyroid drugs for less than 3 months. From RNA extracted from PBMCs, the TCR library was made. For TCR beta, libraries came from iRepertoire HTBI primers and Arm-PCR of CDR3 regions. TCRdb re-analysed the multiplex PCR reads in MiXCR, keeping a single row per CDR3 protein. The data show about 470,000 distinct CDR3 sequences, around 14% seen once. These data also featured in a second study, about T cells in Graves' hyperthyroidism and ophthalmopathy.

Sequenced material: peripheral blood mononuclear cells (PBMCs), taken at new diagnosis, from a patient treated with antithyroid drugs. All receptors come from a woman in her twenties or thirties with Graves disease.

V is TRBV30 and J is TRBJ2-3; D unclear. Germline assignment: CDR1 GTSNPN and CDR2 SVGIG (reference sequence). V was shortened by 7 bases and J by 6 bases, with 11 bases between the two germline ends. The CDR3 consists of 11 residues. The CDR3 nucleotides are TGTGCCTCATCTAATGCGGATACGCAGTATTTT. Translated: CASSNADTQYF.

The chain is built from TRBV20-1 and TRBJ2-7; TRBD1 or TRBD2 may be the D gene (5 bases each). The CDR3 has 12 amino acids. Germline V gene lookup returns CDR1 DFQATT and CDR2 SNEGSKA (reference sequence). V was clipped by 7 bases and J by 4 bases, with 14 bases between them. The CDR3 reads CSGEGLSYEQYF. CDR3 coding DNA: TGCAGTGGTGAGGGGTTGTCTTACGAGCAGTACTTC.

Note on this clonotype: A much more abundant neighbour one base away suggests this may be a read error. The rearrangement links TRBV6-2 or TRBV6-3 to TRBJ2-5, with a possible D match to TRBD1 (8 bases). Germline values: CDR1 MNHEY, CDR2 SVGEGT. The CDR3 is 16 residues long. CDR3: CASSYSTGEGQETPYF. DNA of the CDR3: TGTGCCAGCAGTTACTCGACAGGGGAGGGCCAAGAGACCCCGTACTTC.

J is TRBJ1-1 and V is TRBV6-2 or TRBV6-3; D is unresolved. V shed 0 bases and J shed 8 bases, with 13 bases lying between them. From germline, CDR1 is MNHEY and CDR2 SVGEGT. This CDR3 is built from 14 residues. Written as DNA, the CDR3 is TGTGCCAGCAGTTACTCTGCTGTTATGCCAGAAGCTTTCTTT. This sequence encodes CASSYSAVMPEAFF.

This clonotype was seen at least ten times. The chain couples TRBV29-1 to TRBJ1-2; possibly TRBD1 for D (6 bases). The CDR3 sequence is 13 residues long. CDR1 and CDR2 from the germline V gene are SQVTM and ANQGSEA. V was pared by 1 base and J by 2 bases, with 8 bases between. DNA of the CDR3: TGCAGCGTTGAAGCAGGGGCGAACTATGGCTACACCTTC. It specifies CSVEAGANYGYTF.

CDR3 loop: CSARVITGKMNEQFF. The CDR3 DNA sequence: TGCAGTGCTAGGGTCATCACAGGGAAGATGAATGAGCAGTTCTTC. This chain uses TRBV20-1 with TRBJ2-1, with a tentative D call TRBD1 (6 bases). There are 15 residues in the CDR3. Trimming pared 3 bases from V and 7 bases from J, leaving 19 bases between. Germline V gives CDR1 DFQATT, CDR2 SNEGSKA (reference sequence).

This clonotype was seen a few times. The V and J genes are TRBV5-6 and TRBJ2-3; 8 positions match TRBD2. CDR3 length: 16 amino acids. Trimming cost V 4 bases and J 5 bases; bases outside gene matches: 12. Germline CDR1 is SGHDT and CDR2 is YYEEEE. CDR3 sequence: CASSPLAQRGIDTQYF. CDR3 nucleotide sequence: TGTGCCAGCAGCCCCCTGGCCCAGCGGGGGATAGATACGCAGTATTTT.

In this sample, this clonotype turned up many times. This chain uses TRBV29-1 with TRBJ2-1; D might be TRBD2 (5 bases). The CDR3 has 15 amino acids. Germline CDR1 SQVTM, CDR2 ANQGSEA. The V gene lost 6 bases and the J gene lost 0 bases, with 15 bases spanning the gap. CDR3: CSVRYSVSSYNEQFF. The CDR3 nucleotides are TGCAGCGTACGATATAGCGTCAGCTCCTACAATGAGCAGTTCTTC.

In this sample, this clonotype turned up a few times. The CDR3, as DNA: TGTGCCAGTAGGCGGAGCGAATCCTACAATGAGCAGTTCTTC. Translated, it gives CASRRSESYNEQFF. This chain uses TRBV19 with TRBJ2-1; D gene uncertain. V lost 6 bases and J 1 base, leaving 10 bases between the germline ends. Per germline, CDR1 LNHDA and CDR2 SQIVND (reference sequence). The CDR3 runs to 14 residues.

This clonotype was detected ten times or more. This chain connects TRBV14 to TRBJ2-1; D gene uncertain. CDR1 and CDR2 from the germline V gene are SGHDN and FVKESK. V gave up 6 bases and J gave up 2 bases, with 11 bases separating them. The length of the CDR3 is 14 residues. The CDR3 sequence: CASSPDWTYNEQFF. CDR3 DNA: TGTGCCAGCAGTCCCGACTGGACCTACAATGAGCAGTTCTTC.

Points on this clonotype: The DNA is omitted, as the CDR3 cannot be located on it reliably, and the CDR3 follows TCRdb's listing. The chain links TRBV24-1 to TRBJ1-1. The CDR3 adds up to 24 amino acids, both ends counted. Germline CDR1 KGHDR, CDR2 SFDVKD. CDR3 amino acids: CATSPTSGSTYEQYFGPANTEAFF.

V gene TRBV27 combines with J gene TRBJ2-4; D is uncertain. Trimming shortened V by 6 bases and J by 0 bases, and 12 bases separated the two germline ends. Per germline, CDR1 MNHEY and CDR2 SMNVEV (reference sequence). The CDR3 is made up of 15 amino acids. The CDR3 is CASSTPLLAKNIQYF. Written as DNA, the CDR3 is TGTGCCAGCAGCACCCCCCTCCTAGCCAAAAACATTCAGTACTTC.

A note on this clonotype: One base away lies a much larger clone, so this may be a sequencing read error. V is TRBV6-2 or TRBV6-3 and J is TRBJ2-3, with TRBD2 identical over 8 bases. In germline, CDR1 is MNHEY, CDR2 SVGEGT. CDR3 size: 17 residues. In nucleotides, the CDR3 is TGTGCCAGCAGTTACGATGGTAGCGGGGACATCACAGGTACGCAGTATTTT. It codes for CASSYDGSGDITGTQYF.

The sample holds many counts of this clonotype. The J gene is TRBJ2-1, the V gene TRBV30, with D uncertain. The CDR3 is 15 residues long. Germline loops: CDR1 GTSNPN, CDR2 SVGIG (reference sequence). Trimming took 0 bases from V and 2 from J, leaving 11 bases between them. The DNA for the CDR3 is TGTGCCTGGAGTGTACTGTCGGTCGCCTACAATGAGCAGTTCTTC. Its protein is CAWSVLSVAYNEQFF.

The V call is TRBV7-9, the J call TRBJ1-2, with D possibly matching TRBD1 (5 bases). The V end was cut by 1 base, the J end by 8 bases, with 14 bases between. Germline V gene lookup returns CDR1 SEHNR and CDR2 FQNEAQ (reference sequence). The CDR3 loop spans 14 amino acids. The CDR3 coding sequence is TGTGCCAGCAGCTTAGGGGGACGGACCTTCGGCTACACCTTC. It translates to CASSLGGRTFGYTF. The whole variable domain, remainder taken from reference TRBV7-9 and TRBJ1-2, is DTGVSQNPRHKITKRGQNVTFRCDPISEHNRLYWYRQTLGQGPEFLTYFQNEAQLEKSRLLSDRFSAERPKGSFSTLEIQRTEQGDSAMYLCASSLGGRTFGYTFGSGTRLTVV.

Only a few counts were recorded for this clonotype. V gene TRBV7-9 combines with J gene TRBJ2-1, with no clear D. This CDR3 has 12 amino acids. V was trimmed by 5 bases and J by 6 bases, leaving 8 bases between them. Per the germline V gene, CDR1 is SEHNR and CDR2 is FQNEAQ (reference sequence). The DNA for the CDR3 is TGTGCCAGCAGCCACATCGTCAATGAGCAGTTCTTC. As protein: CASSHIVNEQFF.

This clonotype appeared a few times. The chain couples TRBV7-9 to TRBJ2-7; D remains unclear. CDR1 is SEHNR and CDR2 is FQNEAQ in the germline V gene (reference sequence). The ends were cut back, 6 bases at V and 2 bases at J, with 11 bases in the middle. The CDR3 totals 13 residues. CDR3: CASREGRTYEQYF. CDR3 sequence (DNA): TGTGCCAGCAGGGAAGGACGGACCTACGAGCAGTACTTC.

V usage is TRBV11-2 and J usage is TRBJ2-2; D is tentatively TRBD1 or TRBD2 (5 bases each). The length of the CDR3 is 17 residues. The V end lost 3 bases, the J end lost 3 bases, and 17 bases lay between the germline ends. Germline assignment: CDR1 SGHAT and CDR2 FQNNGV. The CDR3 DNA sequence: TGTGCCAGCAGCTTTTTCCCGGGACGTCAGGACACCGGGGAGCTGTTTTTT. Protein: CASSFFPGRQDTGELFF.